This is a list of T cell receptor beta chains from one sample in a study of T cell changes during pregnancy in multiple sclerosis. Generated by immunoSEQ multiplex PCR, the TCRdb table keeps only in-frame clones and is missing some. Seen here are about 44,000 clones, roughly 94% observed once, and the top ten hold around 0.48%. The sequencing used CD4+ T cells from peripheral blood mononuclear cells, collected in the first trimester of pregnancy. These receptors all stem from a female donor with multiple sclerosis, enrolled in a pregnancy study. The CDR3 runs from the conserved cysteine through the conserved F or W. A D gene is named only where the DNA matches it firmly. Where a row states a size, it is once, few, many or the class of an expanded clone; other rows omit it.

J gene: TRBJ2-3; V gene: TRBV7-2; D gene: TRBD1; clone size: once; CDR3 DNA: TGTGCCAGCAGCTTAGTTAAGGGGGCTACAGATACGCAGTATTTT; CDR3 protein: CASSLVKGATDTQYF
J gene: TRBJ1-5; V gene: TRBV4-1; D gene: .; clone size: .; CDR3 DNA: TGCGCCAGCAGCCGCTTCAGGGCGGATCAGCCCCAGCATTTT; CDR3 protein: CASSRFRADQPQHF
J gene: TRBJ1-2; V gene: TRBV7-5; D gene: .; clone size: .; CDR3 DNA: TGTGCCAGAAGCTTCCGAGGTTTTGGTTCTGATGTATTGTGTGGCTACACCTTC; CDR3 protein: CARSFRGFGSDVLCGYTF
J gene: TRBJ2-7; V gene: TRBV27; D gene: .; clone size: .; CDR3 DNA: TGTGCCAGCAGCTCCTCAGTACGCACCGACACCCGTTTGTACGAGCAGTACTTC; CDR3 protein: CASSSSVRTDTRLYEQYF
J gene: TRBJ2-7; V gene: TRBV18; D gene: TRBD1; clone size: .; CDR3 DNA: TGTGCCAGCTCAACCGGGACAGGGGTATACGAGCAGTACTTC; CDR3 protein: CASSTGTGVYEQYF
J gene: TRBJ1-6; V gene: TRBV7-9; D gene: .; clone size: .; CDR3 DNA: TGTGCCAGCAGCTTGAGGGCGGAATATTATAATTCACCCCTCCACTTT; CDR3 protein: CASSLRAEYYNSPLHF
J gene: TRBJ2-1; V gene: TRBV11-3; D gene: .; clone size: .; CDR3 DNA: TGTGCCAGCAGCTCCACCAGGGGGGCGGATAATGAGCAGTTCTTC; CDR3 protein: CASSSTRGADNEQFF
J gene: TRBJ2-4; V gene: TRBV5-1; D gene: TRBD1; clone size: .; CDR3 DNA: TGCGCCAGCAGCATAAGGACAGGGGGCGGTGGCAAAAACATTCAGTACTTC; CDR3 protein: CASSIRTGGGGKNIQYF
J gene: TRBJ2-5; V gene: TRBV7-2; D gene: TRBD2; clone size: .; CDR3 DNA: TGTGCCAGCAGCTCCCGGACTAGCGGGGACCGCCAAGAGACCCAGTACTTC; CDR3 protein: CASSSRTSGDRQETQYF
J gene: TRBJ2-5; V gene: TRBV5-6; D gene: .; clone size: .; CDR3 DNA: TGTGCCAGCAGCTTTCAGGGGGGAGAGACCCAGTACTTC; CDR3 protein: CASSFQGGETQYF
J gene: TRBJ2-1; V gene: TRBV9; D gene: TRBD2; clone size: once; CDR3 DNA: TGTGCCAGCAGCGCTACTAGCGGGGGCTCCTACAATGAGCAGTTCTTC; CDR3 protein: CASSATSGGSYNEQFF
J gene: TRBJ2-6; V gene: TRBV6-5; D gene: .; clone size: .; CDR3 DNA: TGTGCCAGCAGTTACCGGCGGTCTGGGGCCAACGTCCTGACTTTC; CDR3 protein: CASSYRRSGANVLTF
J gene: TRBJ2-5; V gene: TRBV14; D gene: TRBD2; clone size: .; CDR3 DNA: TGTGCCAGCAGCCGGCGACTAGCGGGAGTGGGAGAGACCCAGTACTTC; CDR3 protein: CASSRRLAGVGETQYF
J gene: TRBJ2-7; V gene: TRBV7-9; D gene: TRBD2; clone size: .; CDR3 DNA: TGTGCCTCCCAAGCGGGGGCTAGAATTCGTTTGAGCTCCTACGAGCAGTACTTC; CDR3 protein: CASQAGARIRLSSYEQYF
J gene: TRBJ1-2; V gene: TRBV29-1; D gene: .; clone size: .; CDR3 DNA: TGCAGCGTTGCAGAGGGGCAGGGCATCTATGGCTACACCTTC; CDR3 protein: CSVAEGQGIYGYTF
J gene: TRBJ1-2; V gene: TRBV30; D gene: .; clone size: few; CDR3 DNA: TGTGCCTGGGACATTGTCTATGGCTACACCTTC; CDR3 protein: CAWDIVYGYTF
J gene: TRBJ2-2; V gene: TRBV2; D gene: TRBD1; clone size: .; CDR3 DNA: TGTGCCACCCAAGGACAGGGACACACCGGGGAGCTGTTTTTT; CDR3 protein: CATQGQGHTGELFF
J gene: TRBJ2-5; V gene: TRBV5-4; D gene: TRBD1; clone size: .; CDR3 DNA: TGTGCCAGCAGCCCTGGGACAGAAGAGACCCAGTACTTC; CDR3 protein: CASSPGTEETQYF
J gene: TRBJ2-7; V gene: TRBV18; D gene: .; clone size: .; CDR3 DNA: TGTGCCAGCTCCCACAGGGATCGCGAGCAGTACTTC; CDR3 protein: CASSHRDREQYF
J gene: TRBJ2-5; V gene: TRBV6-1; D gene: .; clone size: .; CDR3 DNA: TGTGCCAGCACTTGGCTCAGAAAAGAGACCCAGTACTTC; CDR3 protein: CASTWLRKETQYF
J gene: TRBJ2-7; V gene: TRBV19; D gene: TRBD1; clone size: .; CDR3 DNA: TGTGCCACGGGACAGGGGGCATACGAGCAGTACTTC; CDR3 protein: CATGQGAYEQYF
J gene: TRBJ1-5; V gene: TRBV6-4; D gene: TRBD1; clone size: .; CDR3 DNA: TGTGCCAGCAGGACAGGGTCAGGGGGTAATCAGCCCCAGCATTTT; CDR3 protein: CASRTGSGGNQPQHF
J gene: TRBJ1-2; V gene: TRBV5-6; D gene: .; clone size: .; CDR3 DNA: TGTGCCAGCAGTAAGACCCGGCGGCGAGACTATGGCTACACCTTC; CDR3 protein: CASSKTRRRDYGYTF
J gene: TRBJ1-1; V gene: TRBV6-5; D gene: TRBD1; clone size: .; CDR3 DNA: TGTGCCAGCAGGGGGACAGGGGTGACTGAAGCTTTCTTT; CDR3 protein: CASRGTGVTEAFF
J gene: TRBJ1-3; V gene: TRBV11-2; D gene: .; clone size: .; CDR3 DNA: TGTGCCAGCAGCTTAGTTGCAGGCACTGGAAACACCATATATTTT; CDR3 protein: CASSLVAGTGNTIYF
J gene: TRBJ1-4; V gene: TRBV4-1; D gene: .; clone size: .; CDR3 DNA: TGCGCCAGCAGCCAACCCGAACACCCACCCCCTAATGAAAAACTGTTTTTT; CDR3 protein: CASSQPEHPPPNEKLFF
J gene: TRBJ2-5; V gene: TRBV7-6; D gene: TRBD1; clone size: .; CDR3 DNA: TGTGCCAGCAGCCACGGGACAGCCCAAGAGACCCAGTACTTC; CDR3 protein: CASSHGTAQETQYF
J gene: TRBJ2-2; V gene: TRBV21-1; D gene: .; clone size: once; CDR3 DNA: TGTGCCAGCAGCAACCCGGGGGACAGGAACACCGGGGAGCTGTTTTTT; CDR3 protein: CASSNPGDRNTGELFF
J gene: TRBJ2-3; V gene: TRBV7-3; D gene: .; clone size: .; CDR3 DNA: TGTGCCAGCAGCTTACAAACGACAGGGAGGTATGCAGATACGCAGTATTTT; CDR3 protein: CASSLQTTGRYADTQYF
J gene: TRBJ1-5; V gene: TRBV11-2; D gene: .; clone size: .; CDR3 DNA: TGTGCCAGCAGCCTAACAGGGCGAGTAGATCAGCCCCAGCATTTT; CDR3 protein: CASSLTGRVDQPQHF
J gene: TRBJ2-3; V gene: TRBV5-1; D gene: TRBD2; clone size: .; CDR3 DNA: TGCGCCAGCGGGGGGGGAATCCCGACCAGCACAGATACGCAGTATTTT; CDR3 protein: CASGGGIPTSTDTQYF
J gene: TRBJ2-3; V gene: TRBV5-5; D gene: TRBD1; clone size: .; CDR3 DNA: TGTGCCAGCATCCTCGGGACAGGGGGAACAGATACGCAGTATTTT; CDR3 protein: CASILGTGGTDTQYF
J gene: TRBJ2-3; V gene: TRBV5-1; D gene: TRBD2; clone size: .; CDR3 DNA: TGCGCCAGCAGCTTGGAGGTGGGTCGGGGACTAGCAGATACGCAGTATTTT; CDR3 protein: CASSLEVGRGLADTQYF
J gene: TRBJ2-7; V gene: TRBV5-1; D gene: .; clone size: .; CDR3 DNA: TGCGCCAGCAGCTTGGGAGGGGGCTACGAGCAGTACTTC; CDR3 protein: CASSLGGGYEQYF
J gene: TRBJ1-2; V gene: TRBV18; D gene: .; clone size: .; CDR3 DNA: TGTGCCAGCTCACCGACAGACGAATGGGGCTACACCTTC; CDR3 protein: CASSPTDEWGYTF
J gene: TRBJ2-7; V gene: TRBV5-1; D gene: TRBD2; clone size: .; CDR3 DNA: TGCGCCAGCAGCTCGGGGGGACTAGCGGTCTACGAGCAGTACTTC; CDR3 protein: CASSSGGLAVYEQYF
J gene: TRBJ1-2; V gene: TRBV2; D gene: .; clone size: .; CDR3 DNA: TGTGCCAGCTTTGGAGGGAGGGTCCGAGCTAACTATGGCTACACCTTC; CDR3 protein: CASFGGRVRANYGYTF
J gene: TRBJ1-5; V gene: TRBV6-5; D gene: .; clone size: .; CDR3 DNA: TGTGCCAGCAGACCCTGGCGGGGCAATCAGCCCCAGCATTTT; CDR3 protein: CASRPWRGNQPQHF
J gene: TRBJ1-5; V gene: TRBV19; D gene: .; clone size: .; CDR3 DNA: TGTGCCAGTACCCTCTCGGGGGAGATAAATCAGCCCCAGCATTTT; CDR3 protein: CASTLSGEINQPQHF
J gene: TRBJ2-1; V gene: TRBV5-8; D gene: TRBD1; clone size: .; CDR3 DNA: TGTGCCAGCAGCTTAAAGGTGGGACAGCAACAGCTTTATAACAATGAGCAGTTCTTC; CDR3 protein: CASSLKVGQQQLYNNEQFF
J gene: TRBJ1-2; V gene: TRBV18; D gene: TRBD1; clone size: once; CDR3 DNA: TGTGCCAGCTCACCAGACAGGGTGGACTATGGCTACACCTTC; CDR3 protein: CASSPDRVDYGYTF
J gene: TRBJ2-3; V gene: TRBV14; D gene: .; clone size: .; CDR3 DNA: TGTGCCAGCAGCCACCTCGGTACAGGGACAGATACGCAGTATTTT; CDR3 protein: CASSHLGTGTDTQYF
J gene: TRBJ2-5; V gene: TRBV4-2; D gene: .; clone size: .; CDR3 DNA: TGTGCCAGCAGCCAAGATAGGCCAGGCCGCCAAGAGACCCAGTACTTC; CDR3 protein: CASSQDRPGRQETQYF
J gene: TRBJ2-1; V gene: TRBV5-8; D gene: TRBD2; clone size: .; CDR3 DNA: TGTGCCAGCAGGCACCGGGGGGACAATGAGCAGTTCTTC; CDR3 protein: CASRHRGDNEQFF
J gene: TRBJ2-7; V gene: TRBV21-1; D gene: .; clone size: .; CDR3 DNA: TGTGCCAGCAGACGGGGGGCAGTCTACGAGCAGTACTTC; CDR3 protein: CASRRGAVYEQYF
J gene: TRBJ1-2; V gene: TRBV9; D gene: TRBD1; clone size: .; CDR3 DNA: TGTGCCTCAGGGGGATTAGACTATGGCTACACCTTC; CDR3 protein: CASGGLDYGYTF
J gene: TRBJ1-4; V gene: TRBV15; D gene: TRBD1; clone size: .; CDR3 DNA: TGTGCCACCAGCAGCACTCCAGGGGGAAAACTGTTTTTT; CDR3 protein: CATSSTPGGKLFF
J gene: TRBJ2-5; V gene: TRBV29-1; D gene: TRBD1; clone size: .; CDR3 DNA: TGCAGCGCTAGGGGACAGGGGGTGGAGACCCAGTACTTC; CDR3 protein: CSARGQGVETQYF
J gene: TRBJ2-4; V gene: TRBV10-3; D gene: TRBD1; clone size: .; CDR3 DNA: TGTGCCATCAGTGGGGGGGACAGGGGAGACATTCAGTACTTC; CDR3 protein: CAISGGDRGDIQYF
J gene: TRBJ1-1; V gene: TRBV19; D gene: .; clone size: .; CDR3 DNA: TGTGCCAGTAGTATAGCTAGGGGGACTGAAGCTTTCTTT; CDR3 protein: CASSIARGTEAFF
J gene: TRBJ2-7; V gene: TRBV5-1; D gene: TRBD2; clone size: once; CDR3 DNA: TGCGCCAGCAGCTTGGTAGCGGGGGCCGTACAATACGAGCAGTACTTC; CDR3 protein: CASSLVAGAVQYEQYF
J gene: TRBJ2-2; V gene: TRBV15; D gene: .; clone size: few; CDR3 DNA: TGTGCCACCAGCAGAGATCGGGGGTCCGGGGAGCTGTTTTTT; CDR3 protein: CATSRDRGSGELFF
J gene: TRBJ2-5; V gene: TRBV7-7; D gene: TRBD2; clone size: .; CDR3 DNA: TGTGCTAGCAGCCGAGGGACTAGCGGGGAAGAGACCCAGTACTTC; CDR3 protein: CASSRGTSGEETQYF
J gene: TRBJ1-1; V gene: TRBV20-1; D gene: .; clone size: few; CDR3 DNA: TGCAGTGCCAGTGAAGCTTTCTTT; CDR3 protein: CSASEAFF
J gene: TRBJ2-3; V gene: TRBV19; D gene: TRBD1; clone size: .; CDR3 DNA: TGTGCCAGCCAAGGGGACAGTAGTACAGATACGCAGTATTTT; CDR3 protein: CASQGDSSTDTQYF
J gene: TRBJ2-7; V gene: TRBV7-9; D gene: .; clone size: .; CDR3 DNA: TGTGCCAGCAGCCCCAGCGTCTATACCTACGAGCAGTACTTC; CDR3 protein: CASSPSVYTYEQYF